Reported below is one T cell receptor beta chain. Its antigen is as yet unknown. The entry originates in a study of cytomegalovirus exposure and HLA in healthy donors. Study conclusions and caveats: Later analysis reportedly placed an Asian-associated ancestry cluster below the roughly 600-donor mean in N-insertions.

The CDR3 spans 15 residues. Germline V lookup: CDR1 MNHEY, CDR2 SVGAGI. V was pared by 6 bases and J by 9 bases, with 23 bases between. PCR involved 60 Vbeta and 13 Jbeta primers. Profiling relied on immunoSEQ multiplex PCR, and the TCRdb table lists in-frame clones only, not all of them. The sample includes around 110,000 clones, more than 65% of them seen just once. The TCR was taken from a man in his thirties or forties in good health and CMV-seronegative. Sequences were obtained from PBMCs. The rearrangement links TRBV6-5 to TRBJ2-5; D possibly corresponds to TRBD1 (6 bases). CDR3 region: CASRGIQGVLGAQYF. CDR3 DNA sequence: TGTGCCAGCAGGGGGATACAGGGAGTCCTAGGGGCCCAGTACTTC.